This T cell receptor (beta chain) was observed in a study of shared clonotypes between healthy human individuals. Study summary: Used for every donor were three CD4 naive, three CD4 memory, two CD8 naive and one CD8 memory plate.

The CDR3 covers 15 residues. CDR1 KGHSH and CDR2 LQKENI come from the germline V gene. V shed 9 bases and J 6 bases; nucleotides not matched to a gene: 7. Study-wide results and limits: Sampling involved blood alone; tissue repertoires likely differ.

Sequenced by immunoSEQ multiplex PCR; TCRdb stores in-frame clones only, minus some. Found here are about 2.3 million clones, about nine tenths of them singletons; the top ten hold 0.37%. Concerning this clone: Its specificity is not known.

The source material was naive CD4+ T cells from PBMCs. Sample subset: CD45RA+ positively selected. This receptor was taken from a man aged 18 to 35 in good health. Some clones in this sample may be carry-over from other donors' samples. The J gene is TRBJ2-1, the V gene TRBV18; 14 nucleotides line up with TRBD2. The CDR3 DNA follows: TGTGCCAGTGAGCCGGGACTAGCGGGGGCCAATGAGCAGTTCTTC. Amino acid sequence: CASEPGLAGANEQFF.